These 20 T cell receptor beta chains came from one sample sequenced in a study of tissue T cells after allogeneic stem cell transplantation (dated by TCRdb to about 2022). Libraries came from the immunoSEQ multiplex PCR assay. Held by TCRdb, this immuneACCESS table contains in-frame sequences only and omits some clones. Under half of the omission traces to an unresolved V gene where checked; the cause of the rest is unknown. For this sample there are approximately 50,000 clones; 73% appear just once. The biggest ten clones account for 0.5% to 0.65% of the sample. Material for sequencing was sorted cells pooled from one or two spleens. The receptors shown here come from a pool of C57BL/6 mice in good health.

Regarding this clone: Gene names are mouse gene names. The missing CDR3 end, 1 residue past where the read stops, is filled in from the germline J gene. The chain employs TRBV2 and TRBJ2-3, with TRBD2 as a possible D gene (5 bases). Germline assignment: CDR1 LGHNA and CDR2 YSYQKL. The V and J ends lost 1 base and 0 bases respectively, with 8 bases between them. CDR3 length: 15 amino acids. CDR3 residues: CASSQARTSAETLYF. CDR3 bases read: TGTGCCAGCAGCCAAGCCCGGACTAGTGCAGAAACGCTGTAT.

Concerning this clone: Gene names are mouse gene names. This CDR3 reads CTCSADRGQAPLF. The CDR3 DNA, read in part, is TGCACCTGCAGTGCAGACCGGGGTCAGGCTCCGCTT. The chain is built from TRBV1 and TRBJ1-5; no definite D call. The read finishes 1 residue shy of the CDR3 end, and the germline J gene is used to complete it. The CDR3 runs to 13 residues. With 0 bases removed from V and 7 bases from J, the gap between germline ends came to 7 bases. Germline lookup yields CDR1 NSQYPW and CDR2 LRSPGD (reference sequence).

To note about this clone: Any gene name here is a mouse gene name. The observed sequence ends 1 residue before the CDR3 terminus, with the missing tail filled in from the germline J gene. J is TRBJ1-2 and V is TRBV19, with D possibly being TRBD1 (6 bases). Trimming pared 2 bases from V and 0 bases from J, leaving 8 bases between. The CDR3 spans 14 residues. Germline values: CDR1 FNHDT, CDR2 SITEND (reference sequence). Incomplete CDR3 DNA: TGTGCCAGCAGTATTGGGACATCAAACTCCGACTACACC. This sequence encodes CASSIGTSNSDYT. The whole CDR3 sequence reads CASSIGTSNSDYTF.

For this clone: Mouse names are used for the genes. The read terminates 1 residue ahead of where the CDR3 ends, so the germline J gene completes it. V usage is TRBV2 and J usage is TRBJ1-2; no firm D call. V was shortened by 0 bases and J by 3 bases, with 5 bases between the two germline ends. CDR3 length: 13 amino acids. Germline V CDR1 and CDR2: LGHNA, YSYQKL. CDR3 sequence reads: CASSQETDSDYTF. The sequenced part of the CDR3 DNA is TGTGCCAGCAGCCAAGAGACGGACTCCGACTACACC.

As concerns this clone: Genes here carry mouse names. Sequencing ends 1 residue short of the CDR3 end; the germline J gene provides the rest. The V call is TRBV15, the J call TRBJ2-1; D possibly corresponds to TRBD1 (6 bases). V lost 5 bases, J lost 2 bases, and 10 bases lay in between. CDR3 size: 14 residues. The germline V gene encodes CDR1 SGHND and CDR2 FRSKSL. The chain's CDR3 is CASSHRTDYAEQFF. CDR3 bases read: TGTGCCAGCAGTCATAGGACAGACTATGCTGAGCAGTTC.

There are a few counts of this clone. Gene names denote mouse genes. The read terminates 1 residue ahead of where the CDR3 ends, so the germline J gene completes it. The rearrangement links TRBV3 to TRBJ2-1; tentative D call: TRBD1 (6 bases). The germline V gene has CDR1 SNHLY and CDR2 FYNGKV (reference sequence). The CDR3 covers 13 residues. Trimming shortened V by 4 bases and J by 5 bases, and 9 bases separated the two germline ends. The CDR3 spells CASSSGTNAEQFF. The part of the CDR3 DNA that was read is TGTGCCAGCAGCTCCGGGACAAATGCTGAGCAGTTC.

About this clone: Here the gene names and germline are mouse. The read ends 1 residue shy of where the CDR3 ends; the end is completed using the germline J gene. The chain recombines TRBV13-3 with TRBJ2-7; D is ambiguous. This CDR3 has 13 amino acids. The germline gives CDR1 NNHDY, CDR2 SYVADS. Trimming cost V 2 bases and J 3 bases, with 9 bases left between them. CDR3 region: CASSEPPLYEQYF. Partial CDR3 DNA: TGTGCCAGCAGTGAACCTCCTCTCTATGAACAGTAC.

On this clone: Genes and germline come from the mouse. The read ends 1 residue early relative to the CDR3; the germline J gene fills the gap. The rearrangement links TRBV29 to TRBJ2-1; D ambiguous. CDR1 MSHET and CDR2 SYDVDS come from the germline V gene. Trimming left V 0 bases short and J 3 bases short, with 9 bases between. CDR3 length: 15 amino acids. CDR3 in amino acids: CASSLSRVFYAEQFF. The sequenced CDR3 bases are TGTGCTAGCAGTTTATCAAGGGTTTTCTATGCTGAGCAGTTC. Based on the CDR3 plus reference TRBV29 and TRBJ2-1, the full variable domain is DMKVTQMPRYLIKRMGENVLLECGQDMSHETMYWYRQDPGLGLQLIYISYDVDSNSEGDIPKGYRVSRKKREHFSLILDSAKTNQTSVYFCASSLSRVFYAEQFFGPGTRLTVL.

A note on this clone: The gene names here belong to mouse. The CDR3 spells CASSQGDRAEQFF. CDR3 DNA, as far as it was read: TGTGCCAGCAGCCAAGGGGACAGGGCTGAGCAGTTC. V is TRBV5 and J is TRBJ2-1, with 8 bases aligning to TRBD1. The read falls 1 residue short of the CDR3 end, and the missing part is taken from the germline J gene. The ends lost 1 base at V and 7 bases at J; junction bases unmatched: 0. The CDR3 is 13 amino acids. Germline V lookup: CDR1 LGHNA, CDR2 YNLKQL (reference sequence).

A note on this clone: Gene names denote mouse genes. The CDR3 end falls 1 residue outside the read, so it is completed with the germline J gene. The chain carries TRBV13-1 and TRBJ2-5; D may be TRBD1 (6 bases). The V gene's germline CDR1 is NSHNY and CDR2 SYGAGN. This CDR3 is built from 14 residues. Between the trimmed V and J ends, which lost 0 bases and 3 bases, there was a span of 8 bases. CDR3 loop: CASSDAGQQDTQYF. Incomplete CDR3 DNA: TGTGCCAGCAGTGATGCAGGACAGCAAGACACCCAGTAC.

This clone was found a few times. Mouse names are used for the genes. CDR3 loop: CASSLTGEEQYF. The covered CDR3 bases are TGTGCCAGCAGCTTAACGGGAGAAGAACAGTAC. This chain links TRBV3 with TRBJ2-7; no firm D call. Read data end 1 residue before the CDR3 end; the end is taken from the germline J gene. The ends were cut back, 2 bases at V and 7 bases at J, with 9 bases in the middle. Germline lookup yields CDR1 SNHLY and CDR2 FYNGKV (reference sequence). The CDR3 covers 12 residues.

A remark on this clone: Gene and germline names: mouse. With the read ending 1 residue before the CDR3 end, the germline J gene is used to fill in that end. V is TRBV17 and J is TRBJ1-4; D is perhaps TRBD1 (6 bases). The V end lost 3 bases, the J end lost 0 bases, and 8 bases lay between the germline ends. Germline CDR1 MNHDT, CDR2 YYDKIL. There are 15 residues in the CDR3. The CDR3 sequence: CASSRGGLSNERLFF. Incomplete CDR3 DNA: TGTGCTAGCAGTAGGGGGGGCCTTTCCAACGAAAGATTATTT.

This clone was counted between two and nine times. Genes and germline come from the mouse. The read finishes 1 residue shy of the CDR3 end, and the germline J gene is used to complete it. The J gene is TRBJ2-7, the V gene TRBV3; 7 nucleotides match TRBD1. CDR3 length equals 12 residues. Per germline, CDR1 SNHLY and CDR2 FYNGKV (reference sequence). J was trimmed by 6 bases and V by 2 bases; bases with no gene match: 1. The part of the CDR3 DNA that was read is TGTGCCAGCAGCTTAAGACAGGGTGAACAGTAC. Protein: CASSLRQGEQY. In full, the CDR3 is CASSLRQGEQYF.

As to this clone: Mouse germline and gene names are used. The CDR3 sequence is CASSRVWTETLYF. The part of the CDR3 DNA that was read is TGTGCTAGCAGTAGAGTCTGGACAGAAACGCTGTAT. V and J are TRBV17 and TRBJ2-3; D is uncertain. The read ends 1 residue shy of where the CDR3 ends; the end is completed using the germline J gene. Germline CDR1 reads MNHDT; CDR2 reads YYDKIL. V was pared by 1 base and J by 4 bases, with 6 bases between. CDR3 size: 13 residues.

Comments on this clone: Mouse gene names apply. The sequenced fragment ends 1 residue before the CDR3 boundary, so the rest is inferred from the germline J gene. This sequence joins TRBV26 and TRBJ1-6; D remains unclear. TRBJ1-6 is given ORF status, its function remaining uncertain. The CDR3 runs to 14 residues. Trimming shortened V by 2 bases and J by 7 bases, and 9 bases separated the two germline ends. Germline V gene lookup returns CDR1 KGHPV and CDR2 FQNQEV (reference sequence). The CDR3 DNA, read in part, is TGTGCCAGCAGTCTGGGGGTGAGAAATTCGCCCCTCTAC. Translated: CASSLGVRNSPLY. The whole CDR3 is CASSLGVRNSPLYF.

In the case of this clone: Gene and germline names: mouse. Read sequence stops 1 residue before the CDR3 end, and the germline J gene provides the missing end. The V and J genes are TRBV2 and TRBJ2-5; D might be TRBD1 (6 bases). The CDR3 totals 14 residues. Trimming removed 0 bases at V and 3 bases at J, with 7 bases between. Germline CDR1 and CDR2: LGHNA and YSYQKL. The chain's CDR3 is CASSQDGTQDTQYF. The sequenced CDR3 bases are TGTGCCAGCAGCCAAGATGGGACACAAGACACCCAGTAC.

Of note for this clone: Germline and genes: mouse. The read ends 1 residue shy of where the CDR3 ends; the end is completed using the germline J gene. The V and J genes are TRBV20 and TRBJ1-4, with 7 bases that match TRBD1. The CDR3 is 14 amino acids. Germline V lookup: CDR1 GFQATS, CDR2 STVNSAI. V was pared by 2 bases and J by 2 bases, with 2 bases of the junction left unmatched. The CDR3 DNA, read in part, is TGTGGTGCTAGGAGGGACAGATCCAACGAAAGATTATTT. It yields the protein CGARRDRSNERLF. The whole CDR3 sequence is CGARRDRSNERLFF.

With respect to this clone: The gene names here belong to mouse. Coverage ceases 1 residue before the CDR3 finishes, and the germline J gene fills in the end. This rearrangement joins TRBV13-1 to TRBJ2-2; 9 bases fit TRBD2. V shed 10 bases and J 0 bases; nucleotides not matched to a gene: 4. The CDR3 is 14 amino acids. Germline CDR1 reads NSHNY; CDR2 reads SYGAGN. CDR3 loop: CASLGGANTGQLYF. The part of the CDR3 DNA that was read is TGTGCCTCACTGGGGGGCGCAAACACCGGGCAGCTCTAC.

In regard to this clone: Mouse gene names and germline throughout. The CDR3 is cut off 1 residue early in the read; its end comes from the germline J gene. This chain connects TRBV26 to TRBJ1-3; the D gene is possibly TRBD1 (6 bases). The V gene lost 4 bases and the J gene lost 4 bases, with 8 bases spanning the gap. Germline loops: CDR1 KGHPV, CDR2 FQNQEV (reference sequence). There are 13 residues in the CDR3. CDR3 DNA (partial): TGTGCCAGCAGTCGAGGGGGAGGAAATACGCTCTAT. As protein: CASSRGGGNTLY. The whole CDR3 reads CASSRGGGNTLYF.

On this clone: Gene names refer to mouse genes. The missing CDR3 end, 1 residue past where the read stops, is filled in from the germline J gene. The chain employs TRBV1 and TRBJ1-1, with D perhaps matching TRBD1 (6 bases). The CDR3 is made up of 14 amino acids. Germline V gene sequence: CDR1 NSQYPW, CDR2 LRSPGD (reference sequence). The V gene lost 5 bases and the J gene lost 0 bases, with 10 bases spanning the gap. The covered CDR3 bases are TGCACCTGCAGTCCCGGGACAACAAACACAGAAGTCTTC. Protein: CTCSPGTTNTEVF. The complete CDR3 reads CTCSPGTTNTEVFF. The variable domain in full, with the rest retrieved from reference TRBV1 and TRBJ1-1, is VTLLEQNPRWRLVPRGQAVNLRCILKNSQYPWMSWYQQDLQKQLQWLFTLRSPGDKEVKSLPGADYLATRVTDTELRLQVANMSQGRTLYCTCSPGTTNTEVFFGKGTRLTVV.